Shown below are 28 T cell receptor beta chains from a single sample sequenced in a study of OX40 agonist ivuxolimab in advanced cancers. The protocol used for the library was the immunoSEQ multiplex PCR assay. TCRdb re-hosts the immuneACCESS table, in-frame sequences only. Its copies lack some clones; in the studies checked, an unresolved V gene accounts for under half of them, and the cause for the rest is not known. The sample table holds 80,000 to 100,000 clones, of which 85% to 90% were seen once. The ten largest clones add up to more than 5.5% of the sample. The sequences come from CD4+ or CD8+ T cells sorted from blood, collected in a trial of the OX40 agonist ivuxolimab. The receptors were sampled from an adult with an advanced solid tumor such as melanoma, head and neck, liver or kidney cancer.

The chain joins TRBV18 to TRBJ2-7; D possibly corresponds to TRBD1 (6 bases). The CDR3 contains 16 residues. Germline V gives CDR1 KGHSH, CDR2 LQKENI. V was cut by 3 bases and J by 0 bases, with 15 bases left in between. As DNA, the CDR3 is TGTGCCAGCTCACCGCAGGACGCAGGGGCCTCCTACGAGCAGTACTTC. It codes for CASSPQDAGASYEQYF.

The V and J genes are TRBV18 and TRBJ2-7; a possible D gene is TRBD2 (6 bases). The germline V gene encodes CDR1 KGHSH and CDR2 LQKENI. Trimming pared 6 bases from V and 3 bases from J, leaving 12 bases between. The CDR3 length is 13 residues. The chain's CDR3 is CASSVGGNYEQYF. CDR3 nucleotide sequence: TGTGCCAGCTCGGTAGGCGGGAACTACGAGCAGTACTTC.

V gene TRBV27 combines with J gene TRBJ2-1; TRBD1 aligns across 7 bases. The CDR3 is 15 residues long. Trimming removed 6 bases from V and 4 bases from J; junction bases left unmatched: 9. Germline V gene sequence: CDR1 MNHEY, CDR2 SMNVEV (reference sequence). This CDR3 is CASSLERTGYNEQFF. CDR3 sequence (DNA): TGTGCCAGCAGCCTGGAAAGGACAGGATACAATGAGCAGTTCTTC.

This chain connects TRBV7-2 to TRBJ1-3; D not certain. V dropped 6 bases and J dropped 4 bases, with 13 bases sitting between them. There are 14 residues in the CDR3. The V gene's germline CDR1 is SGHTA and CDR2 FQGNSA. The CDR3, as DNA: TGTGCCAGCAGACCGACTCAGGCGGGAAACACCATATATTTT. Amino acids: CASRPTQAGNTIYF.

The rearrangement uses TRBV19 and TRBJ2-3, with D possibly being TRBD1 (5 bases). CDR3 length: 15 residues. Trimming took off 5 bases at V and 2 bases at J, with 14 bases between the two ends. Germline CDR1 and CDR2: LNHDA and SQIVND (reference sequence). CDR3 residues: CASSLGPTATDTQYF. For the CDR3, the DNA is TGTGCCAGTAGTCTGGGCCCGACAGCCACAGATACGCAGTATTTT.

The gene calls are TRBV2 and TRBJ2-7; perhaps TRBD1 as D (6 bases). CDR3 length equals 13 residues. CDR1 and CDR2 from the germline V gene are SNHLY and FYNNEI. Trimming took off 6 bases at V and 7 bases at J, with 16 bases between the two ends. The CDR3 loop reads CASSIYDRSEQYF. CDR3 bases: TGTGCCAGCAGCATTTACGACAGGTCGGAGCAGTACTTC.

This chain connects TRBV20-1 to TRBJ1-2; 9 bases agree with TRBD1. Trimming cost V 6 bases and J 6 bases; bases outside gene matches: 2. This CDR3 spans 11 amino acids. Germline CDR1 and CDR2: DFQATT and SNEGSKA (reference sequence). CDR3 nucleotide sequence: TGCAGTGCCCGGACAGGGGATGGCTACACCTTC. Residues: CSARTGDGYTF.

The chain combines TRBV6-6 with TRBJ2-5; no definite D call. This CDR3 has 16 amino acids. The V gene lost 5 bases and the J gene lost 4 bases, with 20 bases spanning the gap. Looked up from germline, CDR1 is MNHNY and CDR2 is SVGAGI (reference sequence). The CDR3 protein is CASSRLRLSSRETQYF. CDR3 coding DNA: TGTGCCAGCAGTCGGCTCAGGCTTTCTTCTAGAGAGACCCAGTACTTC.

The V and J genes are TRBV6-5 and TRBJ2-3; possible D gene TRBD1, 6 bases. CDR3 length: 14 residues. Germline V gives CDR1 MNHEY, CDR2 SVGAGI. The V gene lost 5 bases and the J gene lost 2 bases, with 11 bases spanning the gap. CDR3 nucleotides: TGTGCCAGCAGTGAACAGGGCTTCACAGATACGCAGTATTTT. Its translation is CASSEQGFTDTQYF.

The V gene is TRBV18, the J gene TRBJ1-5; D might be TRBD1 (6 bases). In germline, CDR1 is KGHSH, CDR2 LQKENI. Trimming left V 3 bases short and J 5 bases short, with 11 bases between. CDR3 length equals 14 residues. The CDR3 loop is CASSPPQGYQPQHF. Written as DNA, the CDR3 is TGTGCCAGCTCACCCCCGCAGGGGTATCAGCCCCAGCATTTT.

CDR3 sequence reads: CASSERTGRDTGELFF. As DNA, the CDR3 is TGTGCCAGCAGCGAGCGGACAGGGCGGGACACCGGGGAGCTGTTTTTT. The chain is built from TRBV9 and TRBJ2-2; TRBD1 aligns across 8 bases. Trimming at V came to 3 bases and at J to 3 bases, leaving 7 bases not matched to a gene. Germline CDR1 and CDR2: SGDLS and YYNGEE. The CDR3 sequence is 16 residues long.

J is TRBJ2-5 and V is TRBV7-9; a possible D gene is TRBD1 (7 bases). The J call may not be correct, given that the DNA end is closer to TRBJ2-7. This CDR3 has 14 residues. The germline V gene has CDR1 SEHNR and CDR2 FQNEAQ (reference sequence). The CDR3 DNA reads TGTGCCAGCAGCTTAGAGGAGGGGGCCAGCGAGCAGTACTTC. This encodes CASSLEEGASEQYF.

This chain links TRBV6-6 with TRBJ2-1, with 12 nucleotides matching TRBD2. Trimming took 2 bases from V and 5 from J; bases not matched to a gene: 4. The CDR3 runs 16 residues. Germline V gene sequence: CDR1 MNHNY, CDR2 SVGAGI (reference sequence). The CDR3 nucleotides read TGTGCCAGCAGTTACCCGACTAGCGGGAGAAACAATGAGCAGTTCTTC. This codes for CASSYPTSGRNNEQFF.

CDR3 DNA: TGTGCCAGCAGTTACAGCGGGTACCAGGACGAGCAGTACTTC. Translated, it gives CASSYSGYQDEQYF. The chain has TRBV6-5 and TRBJ2-7; D possibly corresponds to TRBD2 (6 bases). V was shortened by 2 bases and J by 5 bases, with 13 bases between the two germline ends. Germline V gene data show CDR1 as MNHEY and CDR2 as SVGAGI. CDR3 length: 14 residues.

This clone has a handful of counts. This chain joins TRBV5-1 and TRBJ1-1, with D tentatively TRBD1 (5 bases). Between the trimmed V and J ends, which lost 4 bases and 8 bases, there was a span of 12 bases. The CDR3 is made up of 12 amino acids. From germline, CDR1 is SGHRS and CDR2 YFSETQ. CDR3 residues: CASSPSGLEAFF. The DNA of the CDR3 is TGCGCCAGCAGCCCGTCAGGGTTAGAAGCTTTCTTT.

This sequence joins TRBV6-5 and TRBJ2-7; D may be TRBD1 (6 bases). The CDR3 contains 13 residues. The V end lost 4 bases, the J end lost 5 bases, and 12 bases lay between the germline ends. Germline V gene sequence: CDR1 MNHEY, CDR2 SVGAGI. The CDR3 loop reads CASSSGDRNEQYF. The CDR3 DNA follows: TGTGCCAGCAGTTCCGGTGACAGGAACGAGCAGTACTTC.

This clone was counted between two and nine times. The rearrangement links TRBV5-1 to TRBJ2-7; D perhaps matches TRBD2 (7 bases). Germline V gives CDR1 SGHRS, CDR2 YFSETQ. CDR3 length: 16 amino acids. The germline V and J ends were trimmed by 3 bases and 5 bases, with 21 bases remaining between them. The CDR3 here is CASSSLGGGPLHEQYF. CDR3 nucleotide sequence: TGCGCCAGCAGCTCCCTTGGGGGGGGCCCTCTTCACGAGCAGTACTTC. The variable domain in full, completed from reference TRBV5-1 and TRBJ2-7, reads KAGVTQTPRYLIKTRGQQVTLSCSPISGHRSVSWYQQTPGQGLQFLFEYFSETQRNKGNFPGRFSGRQFSNSRSEMNVSTLELGDSALYLCASSSLGGGPLHEQYFGPGTRLTVT.

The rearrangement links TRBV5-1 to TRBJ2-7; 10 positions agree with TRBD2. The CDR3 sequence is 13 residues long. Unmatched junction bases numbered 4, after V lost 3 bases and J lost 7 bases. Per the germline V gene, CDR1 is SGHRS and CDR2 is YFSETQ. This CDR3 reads CASSSGLAKEQYF. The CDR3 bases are TGCGCCAGCAGCTCGGGACTAGCGAAAGAGCAGTACTTC.

The CDR3 spells CASSLRLGKSYNEQFF. In DNA, the CDR3 is TGTGCCAGCAGCTTAAGGCTAGGGAAGTCCTACAATGAGCAGTTCTTC. The V and J genes are TRBV7-2 and TRBJ2-1, with unresolved D. Germline loops: CDR1 SGHTA, CDR2 FQGNSA. The ends were cut back, 2 bases at V and 1 base at J, with 12 bases in the middle. This CDR3 is built from 16 residues. The full variable domain, completed using reference TRBV7-2 and TRBJ2-1, is GAGVSQSPSNKVTEKGKDVELRCDPISGHTALYWYRQSLGQGLEFLIYFQGNSAPDKSGLPSDRFSAERTGGSVSTLTIQRTQQEDSAVYLCASSLRLGKSYNEQFFGPGTRLTVL.

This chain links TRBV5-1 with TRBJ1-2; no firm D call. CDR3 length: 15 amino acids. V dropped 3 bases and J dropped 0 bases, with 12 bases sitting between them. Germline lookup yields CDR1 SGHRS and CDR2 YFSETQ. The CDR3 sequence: CASSSGKTSNYGYTF. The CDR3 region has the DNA TGCGCCAGCAGCTCTGGCAAGACTTCTAACTATGGCTACACCTTC.

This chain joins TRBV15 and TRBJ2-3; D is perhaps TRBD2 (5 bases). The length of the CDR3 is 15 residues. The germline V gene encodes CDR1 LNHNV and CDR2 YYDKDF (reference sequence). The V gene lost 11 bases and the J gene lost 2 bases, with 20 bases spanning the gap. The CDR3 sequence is CAPLDRETPTDTQYF. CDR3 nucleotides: TGTGCCCCCTTAGACCGGGAAACTCCCACAGATACGCAGTATTTT.

The CDR3 reads CAWSVLGGADTQYF. The CDR3 nucleotides read TGTGCCTGGAGTGTACTCGGCGGGGCAGATACGCAGTATTTT. The genes are TRBV30 and TRBJ2-3, with D perhaps matching TRBD2 (6 bases). The ends were cut back, 0 bases at V and 4 bases at J, with 11 bases in the middle. Germline CDR1 reads GTSNPN; CDR2 reads SVGIG (reference sequence). The CDR3 runs to 14 residues. The full variable domain, in which reference TRBV30 and TRBJ2-3 provide the parts outside the CDR3, is SQTIHQWPATLVQPVGSPLSLECTVEGTSNPNLYWYRQAAGRGLQLLFYSVGIGQISSEVPQNLSASRPQDRQFILSSKKLLLSDSGFYLCAWSVLGGADTQYFGPGTRLTVL.

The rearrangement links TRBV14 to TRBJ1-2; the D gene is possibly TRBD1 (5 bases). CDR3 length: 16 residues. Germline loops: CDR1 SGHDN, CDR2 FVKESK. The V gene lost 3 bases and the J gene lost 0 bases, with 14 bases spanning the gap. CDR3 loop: CASSQGSWGANYGYTF. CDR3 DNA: TGTGCCAGCAGCCAGGGATCCTGGGGCGCTAACTATGGCTACACCTTC.

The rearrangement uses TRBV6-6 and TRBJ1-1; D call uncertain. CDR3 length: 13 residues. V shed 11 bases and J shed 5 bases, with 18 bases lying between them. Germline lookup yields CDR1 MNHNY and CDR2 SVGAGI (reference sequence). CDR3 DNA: TGTGCCGCTTACCGGGGTGAACGGACTGAAGCTTTCTTT. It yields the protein CAAYRGERTEAFF.

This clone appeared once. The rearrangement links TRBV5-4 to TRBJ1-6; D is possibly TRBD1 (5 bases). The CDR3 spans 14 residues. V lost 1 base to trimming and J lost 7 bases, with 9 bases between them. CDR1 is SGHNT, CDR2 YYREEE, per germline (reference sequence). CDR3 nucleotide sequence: TGTGCCAGCAGCTTGAGACAGTCAAATTCACCCCTCCACTTT. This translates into CASSLRQSNSPLHF.

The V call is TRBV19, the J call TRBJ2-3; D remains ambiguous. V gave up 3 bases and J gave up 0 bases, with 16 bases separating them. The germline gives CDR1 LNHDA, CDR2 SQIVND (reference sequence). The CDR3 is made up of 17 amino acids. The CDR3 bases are TGTGCCAGTAGTATCATCGCACTTACCTCTAGCACAGATACGCAGTATTTT. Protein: CASSIIALTSSTDTQYF.

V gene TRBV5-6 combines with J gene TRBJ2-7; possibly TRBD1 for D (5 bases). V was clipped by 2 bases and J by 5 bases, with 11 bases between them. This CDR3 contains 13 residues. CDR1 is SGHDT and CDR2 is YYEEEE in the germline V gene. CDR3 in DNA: TGTGCCAGCAGCTTCCAGGGTACCCACGAGCAGTACTTC. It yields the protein CASSFQGTHEQYF.

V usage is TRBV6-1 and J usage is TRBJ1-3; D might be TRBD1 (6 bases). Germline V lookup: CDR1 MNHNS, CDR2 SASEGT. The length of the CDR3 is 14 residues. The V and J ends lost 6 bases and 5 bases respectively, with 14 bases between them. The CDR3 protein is CASREGTTRNTIYF. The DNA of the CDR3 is TGTGCCAGCAGGGAGGGGACAACCCGAAACACCATATATTTT.